This TCR beta chain originates from a study of regulatory T cells in long-lasting Graves disease. Study-wide background: Graves' disease counted as persistent after over 5 years of antithyroid drugs with positive TSH receptor antibodies. Study conclusions and caveats: For persistent Graves' patients, TCR diversity was lower than for newly diagnosed ones.

Time point noted: persistent/refractory GD, antithyroid drugs over 5 years with positive TRAb. The authors made the TCR library using RNA they extracted from PBMCs. The V and J ends lost 3 bases and 3 bases, in that order; junction bases with no gene match: 15. CDR3 length: 21 residues. Germline CDR1 is SGHNT and CDR2 is YENEEA. This clonotype was counted at least ten times. Its antigen is still unknown. Both iRepertoire HTBI primers and Arm-PCR of CDR3 regions were used to build the TCR beta libraries. In TCRdb, the multiplex PCR reads were re-called with MiXCR into one record per CDR3 protein. The table lists some 440,000 distinct CDR3 sequences, around 21% of them singletons.

J is TRBJ2-2 and V is TRBV11-3; 14 bases map to TRBD2. The material was peripheral blood mononuclear cells (PBMCs), obtained when the disease was refractory, from a patient treated with antithyroid drugs. The TCR was taken from a female donor with Graves disease. The CDR3 nucleotides are TGTGCCAGCAGCTTTTCCGGCCCGGGACTAGCGGGAGCGAGGGACACCGGGGAGCTGTTTTTT. Translated, it gives CASSFSGPGLAGARDTGELFF.